A selection of T cell receptor beta chains follows, all from one sample in a study of cytomegalovirus exposure and HLA in healthy donors. Assay: immunoSEQ multiplex PCR; the TCRdb copy retains only in-frame clones and omits some. This sample carries fewer than 200,000 clones, over 80% of them seen once, and the ten largest clones take under 3%. Source material: PBMCs. The origin of the receptors is a male donor in good health and CMV-seronegative. CDR3s include the opening cysteine and the closing phenylalanine or tryptophan. Each record gives: V gene, clone size, J gene, D gene, CDR3 DNA, CDR3 protein. D genes are given only for firm matches. Rows may omit the clone size; those that give it use once, few, many or a size class.

TRBV5-8,NA,TRBJ1-1,NA,TGTGCCAGCAGCCGAACACAGACAGGTGAAGCTTTCTTT,CASSRTQTGEAFF
TRBV5-8,NA,TRBJ2-3,NA,TGTGCCAGCAGCTGGAGGACTAGCACAGATACGCAGTATTTT,CASSWRTSTDTQYF
TRBV10-3,NA,TRBJ2-1,TRBD2,TGTGCCATCAGGGATAGCGGGGGGGCCTACAATGAGCAGTTCTTC,CAIRDSGGAYNEQFF
TRBV10-3,NA,TRBJ1-1,NA,TGTGCCATCAGAATGACAGGGAACACTGAAGCTTTCTTT,CAIRMTGNTEAFF
TRBV7-6,few,TRBJ2-1,NA,TGTGCCAGCAGCTCCCGCGGGGCGAACAATGAGCAGTTCTTC,CASSSRGANNEQFF
TRBV7-9,NA,TRBJ2-5,NA,TGTGCCAGCAGCTTCGGTGGAGAGACCCAGTACTTC,CASSFGGETQYF
TRBV14,NA,TRBJ2-5,NA,TGTGCCAGCAGCCAAGATCTGGCGGGGAAGACCCAGTACTTC,CASSQDLAGKTQYF
TRBV6-5,NA,TRBJ2-3,NA,TGTGCCAGCAGTACGAGTCGGGGTAGCACAGATACGCAGTATTTT,CASSTSRGSTDTQYF
TRBV14,NA,TRBJ2-7,NA,TGTGCCAGCAGCTGGAGCCTCTACGAGCAGTACTTC,CASSWSLYEQYF
TRBV10-3,once,TRBJ2-5,TRBD2,TGTGCCATCAGTGAGTCCGGACTAGCGGGGGCCCTCGGGGAGACCCAGTACTTC,CAISESGLAGALGETQYF
TRBV30,few,TRBJ1-1,NA,TGTGCCTGGAGTACAACCCGGGGAGCTTTCTTT,CAWSTTRGAFF
TRBV11-2,NA,TRBJ2-1,NA,TGTGCCAGCAGCTCCCCCCGGGGGTCGCGTGAGCAGTTCTTC,CASSSPRGSREQFF
TRBV4-1,NA,TRBJ2-1,TRBD1,TGCGCCAGCAGCCTGAACAGGGGCAATGAGCAGTTCTTC,CASSLNRGNEQFF
TRBV10-3,once,TRBJ1-1,NA,TGTGCCATCAGTGATCTGACTCGAGAGAACACTGAAGCTTTCTTT,CAISDLTRENTEAFF
TRBV6-1,few,TRBJ1-1,NA,TGTGCCAGCAGGACACAGGGATTGGGAACTGAAGCTTTCTTT,CASRTQGLGTEAFF
TRBV6-5,NA,TRBJ1-5,NA,TGTGCCAGCAGTGAACTTATGGGCCAGCCCCAGCATTTT,CASSELMGQPQHF
TRBV6-5,once,TRBJ2-7,NA,TGTGCCAGCAGTTCCCCCGGGACCTACGAGCAGTACTTC,CASSSPGTYEQYF
TRBV4-1,NA,TRBJ2-3,TRBD2,TGCGCCAGCAGCCTCGGACTAGCGGGCGAAACCACAGATACGCAGTATTTT,CASSLGLAGETTDTQYF
TRBV11-2,few,TRBJ2-5,TRBD2,TGTGCCAGCAGCCAGCGGGGGCTCGCTTCCGTTGAGACCCAGTACTTC,CASSQRGLASVETQYF
TRBV6-6,NA,TRBJ1-4,NA,TGTGCCAGCAGTCCGGACACGACCTATGAAAAACTGTTTTTT,CASSPDTTYEKLFF
TRBV28,few,TRBJ1-5,NA,TGTGCCAGCAGCTATCTTAATCAGCCCCAGCATTTT,CASSYLNQPQHF
TRBV2,NA,TRBJ1-1,NA,TGTGCCAGCAGTGTTACAGCAAACACTGAAGCTTTCTTT,CASSVTANTEAFF
TRBV18,NA,TRBJ2-7,TRBD2,TGTGCCAGCTCACCACTGATTTCAGGGAGGGTATCCTACGAGCAGTACTTC,CASSPLISGRVSYEQYF
TRBV9,NA,TRBJ2-3,NA,TGTGCCAGCAGCGCCCTAGGCGGAAACACAGATACGCAGTATTTT,CASSALGGNTDTQYF
TRBV9,NA,TRBJ2-3,NA,TGTGCCAGCAGCGTAGGAGGTACGCGGCCCGCAGATACGCGGTATTTT,CASSVGGTRPADTRYF
TRBV19,NA,TRBJ2-1,NA,TGTGCCAGTAGTATTGGGGCAGGGGTTACCGATGAGCAGTTCTTC,CASSIGAGVTDEQFF
TRBV5-1,NA,TRBJ1-6,NA,TGCGCCAGCAGCTTGGCAGGTCCGGATAATTCACCCCTCCACTTT,CASSLAGPDNSPLHF
TRBV9,NA,TRBJ1-1,NA,TGTGCCAGCAGCGTAGCAGGCGCTCGCACTGAAGCTTTCTTT,CASSVAGARTEAFF
TRBV6-1,NA,TRBJ1-4,NA,TGTGCCAGCAGCGAAGTGCCCTTGGGGGGACCTAATGAAAAACTGTTTTTT,CASSEVPLGGPNEKLFF
TRBV19,NA,TRBJ1-2,NA,TGTGTCAGTAGTATCGAAGGGGACTATGGCTACACCTTC,CVSSIEGDYGYTF
TRBV7-9,NA,TRBJ2-7,TRBD2,TGTGCCAGCAGCTTAGCGGCAGGGAGGGTCGAGCAGTACTTC,CASSLAAGRVEQYF
TRBV20-1,NA,TRBJ2-7,NA,TGCAGTGTACAGGTCGCCTACGAGCAGTACTTC,CSVQVAYEQYF
TRBV7-8,few,TRBJ2-1,TRBD2,TGTGCCAGCAGCTTAGGGCTCGCGGGGGGGGGTGGTGAGCAGTTCTTC,CASSLGLAGGGGEQFF
TRBV5-1,NA,TRBJ2-5,TRBD1,TGCGCCAGCAGCTCGGGACAGGGGTTTAGGGAGACCCAGTACTTC,CASSSGQGFRETQYF
TRBV6-1,NA,TRBJ1-5,NA,TGTGCCAGCAGTGAAGCGCGGGGGGCCGCTCAGCCCCAGCATTTT,CASSEARGAAQPQHF
TRBV15,NA,TRBJ1-1,TRBD1,TGTGCCACCAGCAGACCCACAGGGGTGGCCACTGAAGCTTTCTTT,CATSRPTGVATEAFF
TRBV5-6,few,TRBJ2-7,NA,TGTGCCAGCAGCCTAAGACGGGGCTACGAGCAGTACTTC,CASSLRRGYEQYF
TRBV30,NA,TRBJ1-6,NA,TGTGCCTGGAGTGACCCCCCGGGTGGTAATTCACCCCTCCACTTT,CAWSDPPGGNSPLHF
TRBV6-1,NA,TRBJ1-2,TRBD1,TGTGCCAGCAGTGGCGGGACAGAAGTTTCTCTTATGAAGGACACCTTC,CASSGGTEVSLMKDTF
TRBV6-1,few,TRBJ1-5,TRBD1,TGTGCCAGCAGCGGACAGGACAATCAGCCCCAGCATTTT,CASSGQDNQPQHF
TRBV19,NA,TRBJ2-5,NA,TGTGCCAGTAGTAAACAAACAGGGATCGAGACCCAGTACTTC,CASSKQTGIETQYF
TRBV2,NA,TRBJ2-3,NA,TGTGCCAGCAGTACCCAGCGTCCCCCGCCAACAGATACGCAGTATTTT,CASSTQRPPPTDTQYF
TRBV5-4,NA,TRBJ1-6,TRBD1,TGTGCCAGCAGCCTAGGACAGGATAATTCACCCCTCCACTTT,CASSLGQDNSPLHF
TRBV5-6,NA,TRBJ2-3,TRBD1,TGTGCCAGCAGCTCTCCCAGGGGGCGCGGCACAGATACGCAGTATTTT,CASSSPRGRGTDTQYF
TRBV11-2,NA,TRBJ1-6,TRBD1,TGTGCCAGCAGCTTAGTTGGACAGGGGTTTAATTCACCCCTCCACTTT,CASSLVGQGFNSPLHF
TRBV12-5,NA,TRBJ2-3,NA,TGTGCTAGTGGTTTGACAGCGGGTTCAGATACGCAGTATTTT,CASGLTAGSDTQYF